The entry below gives a single TCR beta chain sequence along with its context. The sample originates from a study of blood T cell repertoires in COVID-19. The CDR3 runs to 14 residues. CDR1 and CDR2 from the germline V gene are SGHRS and YFSETQ. V was clipped by 4 bases and J by 2 bases, with 12 bases between them. Sequencing was performed with immunoSEQ multiplex PCR; in TCRdb, only in-frame clones are kept and a portion is missing. The table has under 150,000 clones, 80% to 90% seen once. The specimen sequenced was peripheral blood. This clonotype was sampled from a human donor with acute or convalescent COVID-19. The donor label of this sample is uncertain. This chain uses TRBV5-1 with TRBJ1-1; D is ambiguous. This CDR3 reads CASSAYEENTEAFF. The CDR3 DNA is TGCGCCAGCAGCGCTTATGAGGAAAACACTGAAGCTTTCTTT.